A selection of T cell receptor beta chains follows, all from one sample in a study of cytomegalovirus exposure and HLA in healthy donors. TCRdb's table, derived via immunoSEQ multiplex PCR, lists solely in-frame clones and lacks some. In all, the sample yields around 52,000 clones. Input material: PBMCs. These receptors all come from a woman in her 50s in good health and CMV-seropositive. CDR3s include the opening cysteine and the closing phenylalanine or tryptophan. Fields, in order: D gene, J gene, V gene, CDR3 DNA, CDR3 protein. The D gene is left open where the match is weak.

D gene: -
J gene: TRBJ1-5
V gene: TRBV7-5
CDR3 DNA: TGTGTCAGAAGCTTTGATACAGCCCCTCCGAGCAATCAGCCCCAGCATTTT
CDR3 protein: CVRSFDTAPPSNQPQHF

D gene: -
J gene: TRBJ2-7
V gene: TRBV5-1
CDR3 DNA: TGCGCCAGCAGCAGAACCGCCGGGGACGAGCAGTACTTC
CDR3 protein: CASSRTAGDEQYF

D gene: TRBD1
J gene: TRBJ2-3
V gene: TRBV30
CDR3 DNA: TGTGCCTGGGCTTTGACAGGGGGAACAGATACGCAGTATTTT
CDR3 protein: CAWALTGGTDTQYF

D gene: -
J gene: TRBJ2-3
V gene: TRBV7-6
CDR3 DNA: TGTGCCAGCAGCTTACAGGGTCCAGATACGCAGTATTTT
CDR3 protein: CASSLQGPDTQYF

D gene: TRBD2
J gene: TRBJ2-1
V gene: TRBV7-9
CDR3 DNA: TGTGCCAGCAGCCTAGAGGCTAGCGGGGGCGAGCAGTTCTTC
CDR3 protein: CASSLEASGGEQFF

D gene: -
J gene: TRBJ1-1
V gene: TRBV4-3
CDR3 DNA: TGCGCCAGCAGTTTTGGACAGCTCAACACTGAAGCTTTCTTT
CDR3 protein: CASSFGQLNTEAFF

D gene: -
J gene: TRBJ2-1
V gene: TRBV4-1
CDR3 DNA: TGCGCCAGCAGCCAAGATGCTACCTACAATGAGCAGTTCTTC
CDR3 protein: CASSQDATYNEQFF

D gene: -
J gene: TRBJ2-1
V gene: TRBV7-9
CDR3 DNA: TGTGCCAGCAGCTTAGTAGGGGACAATGAGCAGTTCTTC
CDR3 protein: CASSLVGDNEQFF

D gene: TRBD2
J gene: TRBJ2-1
V gene: TRBV28
CDR3 DNA: TGTGCCAGCAGTTCCCCTCGGATAGCGGGAGAGACGGGGCCTGATTACAATGAGCAGTTCTTC
CDR3 protein: CASSSPRIAGETGPDYNEQFF

D gene: -
J gene: TRBJ2-2
V gene: TRBV15
CDR3 DNA: TGTGCCACCAGCATACAGGGAAACACCGGGGAGCTGTTTTTT
CDR3 protein: CATSIQGNTGELFF

D gene: TRBD1
J gene: TRBJ2-7
V gene: TRBV19
CDR3 DNA: TGTGCCAGTAGTATTGGGACAGGGGAACACGAGCAGTACTTC
CDR3 protein: CASSIGTGEHEQYF

D gene: TRBD1
J gene: TRBJ2-1
V gene: TRBV5-1
CDR3 DNA: TGCGCCAGCAGCATAGGACAGGTCCAAGAGACCCAGTTCTTC
CDR3 protein: CASSIGQVQETQFF

D gene: TRBD1
J gene: TRBJ2-7
V gene: TRBV30
CDR3 DNA: TGTGCCTGGAGGACAGGGGGCTACGAGCAGTACTTC
CDR3 protein: CAWRTGGYEQYF

D gene: TRBD2
J gene: TRBJ2-1
V gene: TRBV5-1
CDR3 DNA: TGCGCCAGCAGCTTTAGCGGGAGTTCCTACAATGAGCAGTTCTTC
CDR3 protein: CASSFSGSSYNEQFF

D gene: TRBD1
J gene: TRBJ1-1
V gene: TRBV5-1
CDR3 DNA: TGCGCCAGCAGCACCGGGACAGCGAACACTGAAGCTTTCTTT
CDR3 protein: CASSTGTANTEAFF

D gene: TRBD1
J gene: TRBJ1-1
V gene: TRBV30
CDR3 DNA: TGTGCCCCCACCAAAGACATTAGTTGGGGCAGGGGGTCCACTGAAGCTTTCTTT
CDR3 protein: CAPTKDISWGRGSTEAFF

D gene: -
J gene: TRBJ1-1
V gene: TRBV6-5
CDR3 DNA: TGTGCCAGCAGTTACTCGAGTGAGAACACTGAAGCTTTCTTT
CDR3 protein: CASSYSSENTEAFF

D gene: -
J gene: TRBJ2-7
V gene: TRBV2
CDR3 DNA: TGTGCCAGCACCTTTACTGGCTACGAGCAGTACTTC
CDR3 protein: CASTFTGYEQYF

D gene: -
J gene: TRBJ1-5
V gene: TRBV6-1
CDR3 DNA: TGTGCCAGCAGTGAAGCAACCGGTCAGCCCCAGCATTTT
CDR3 protein: CASSEATGQPQHF

D gene: TRBD2
J gene: TRBJ2-3
V gene: TRBV6-1
CDR3 DNA: TGTGCCAGCAGTGAAGCCCTTCCGGGACTAGGATCCACAGATACGCAGTATTTT
CDR3 protein: CASSEALPGLGSTDTQYF

D gene: -
J gene: TRBJ2-7
V gene: TRBV4-1
CDR3 DNA: TGCGCCAGCAGCCAAGTCCAGGGTTCCTCCTACGAGCAGTACTTC
CDR3 protein: CASSQVQGSSYEQYF

D gene: TRBD2
J gene: TRBJ2-1
V gene: TRBV18
CDR3 DNA: TGTGCCAGCTCACCTATAGCGGGTGAGGGGAATGAGCAGTTCTTC
CDR3 protein: CASSPIAGEGNEQFF

D gene: -
J gene: TRBJ2-1
V gene: TRBV11-2
CDR3 DNA: TGTGCCAGCAGCCCCATCGGGGGTGGCTCCTACAATGAGCAGTTCTTC
CDR3 protein: CASSPIGGGSYNEQFF

D gene: -
J gene: TRBJ1-5
V gene: TRBV10-3
CDR3 DNA: TGTGCCATCAGTTCGGAGAGCTATCAGCCCCAGCATTTT
CDR3 protein: CAISSESYQPQHF

D gene: TRBD1
J gene: TRBJ1-2
V gene: TRBV28
CDR3 DNA: TGTGCCAGCAGTTTCTCCGGGACAGCCTATGGCTACACCTTC
CDR3 protein: CASSFSGTAYGYTF

D gene: TRBD1
J gene: TRBJ1-2
V gene: TRBV14
CDR3 DNA: TGTGCCAGCAGCCAACACCCGGCAGGGACAGGGAGTCGCGGCTACACCTTC
CDR3 protein: CASSQHPAGTGSRGYTF

D gene: TRBD2
J gene: TRBJ2-5
V gene: TRBV25-1
CDR3 DNA: TGTGCCAGCAGTCAGCGCGGGGGGGCCGGAGAGACCCAGTACTTC
CDR3 protein: CASSQRGGAGETQYF